The 17 T cell receptor beta chains below come from one sample, sequenced in a study of T cells after yellow fever vaccination. TCRdb re-analysed the 5' RACE reads in MiXCR, keeping a single row per CDR3 protein. The sample holds about 50,000 distinct CDR3 sequences; approximately 7% are singletons and the top ten take approximately 41%. Sequencing used CD8+ T cells sorted from PBMCs, obtained on the day of the first yellow fever vaccination. Receptors originate from a young man who received the YFV17D yellow fever vaccine.

The chain has TRBV5-1 and TRBJ2-3; D assignment may be TRBD1 or TRBD2 (5 bases each). Trimming left V 0 bases short and J 1 base short, with 15 bases between. This CDR3 is built from 17 residues. CDR1 and CDR2 from the germline V gene are SGHRS and YFSETQ. Here the CDR3 DNA reads TGCGCCAGCAGCTTGGAATATGGGGACGGGGGCACAGATACGCAGTATTTT. Amino acids: CASSLEYGDGGTDTQYF.

The chain combines TRBV11-2 with TRBJ2-5, with D possibly matching TRBD1 (6 bases). Germline-derived CDR1 and CDR2 are SGHAT and FQNNGV. V was pared by 4 bases and J by 5 bases, with 14 bases between. The CDR3 totals 14 residues. CDR3 amino acids: CASSSTDRGETQYF. CDR3 DNA: TGTGCCAGCAGCTCGACGGACAGAGGGGAGACCCAGTACTTC.

The rearrangement joins TRBV5-1 to TRBJ1-3, with 7 bases identical to TRBD1. The CDR3 runs to 14 residues. Trimming cost V 1 base and J 4 bases; bases outside gene matches: 2. Germline lookup yields CDR1 SGHRS and CDR2 YFSETQ. The CDR3 is CASSLTGVGNTIYF. The DNA for the CDR3 is TGCGCCAGCAGCTTGACAGGGGTCGGAAACACCATATATTTT.

This clonotype was detected only a few times. V and J are TRBV4-1 and TRBJ2-1; D might be TRBD2 (6 bases). The CDR3 loop spans 16 amino acids. The V and J ends lost 1 base and 6 bases respectively, with 16 bases between them. In germline, CDR1 is MGHRA, CDR2 YSYEKL. Written as DNA, the CDR3 is TGCGCCAGCAGCCAAGTCAAAGGACTACCGAGCAATGAGCAGTTCTTC. Its translation: CASSQVKGLPSNEQFF.

This clonotype came up a few times. The chain recombines TRBV7-9 with TRBJ2-7; no firm D call. Trimming pared 5 bases from V and 5 bases from J, leaving 13 bases between. The CDR3 runs 13 residues. Germline CDR1 reads SEHNR; CDR2 reads FQNEAQ (reference sequence). CDR3 bases: TGTGCCAGCAGCGCCGGGCCCCGGGACGAGCAGTACTTC. It codes for CASSAGPRDEQYF.

In this sample, this clonotype turned up many times. The V call is TRBV6-2 or TRBV6-3, the J call TRBJ2-2; D ambiguous. This CDR3 spans 17 amino acids. Germline assignment: CDR1 MNHEY and CDR2 SVGEGT. Trimming cost V 4 bases and J 5 bases, with 20 bases left between them. DNA for the CDR3: TGTGCCAGCAGTTTTCTTCGGCCTTCCTCGAGGACCGGGGAGCTGTTTTTT. It is translated as CASSFLRPSSRTGELFF.

This clonotype was observed at least ten times. V is TRBV29-1 and J is TRBJ2-3; 13 bases align to TRBD2. Germline CDR1 SQVTM, CDR2 ANQGSEA. Trimming at V came to 3 bases and at J to 3 bases, leaving 6 bases not matched to a gene. This CDR3 is 16 amino acids long. The CDR3 DNA reads as TGCAGCGTTGACGGACTAGCGGGGGTTCTAACAGATACGCAGTATTTT. Residues: CSVDGLAGVLTDTQYF.

This clonotype was observed a handful of times. J is TRBJ1-2 and V is TRBV23-1; 9 bases are shared with TRBD1. TRBV23-1 is an open reading frame, and its role is uncertain. The CDR3 totals 13 residues. With V trimmed by 7 bases and J by 8 bases, 8 bases remained unmatched. CDR3 region: CASNADRGCGYTF. The CDR3 DNA reads as TGCGCCAGCAACGCCGACAGGGGGTGCGGCTACACCTTC.

The V and J genes are TRBV13 and TRBJ1-1; D uncertain. The CDR3 has 12 residues. Germline lookup yields CDR1 PRHDT and CDR2 FYEKMQ (reference sequence). Trimming removed 5 bases at V and 7 bases at J, with 11 bases between. CDR3: CASSQTGGEAFF. The CDR3 DNA is TGTGCCAGCAGCCAAACGGGCGGTGAAGCTTTCTTT.

This clonotype was seen repeatedly, ten times or more. The chain employs TRBV9 and TRBJ2-2, with a weak D call TRBD1 (6 bases). In germline, CDR1 is SGDLS, CDR2 YYNGEE. V gave up 0 bases and J gave up 3 bases, with 9 bases separating them. There are 15 residues in the CDR3. CDR3 residues: CASSVEGDHTGELFF. The CDR3 DNA reads as TGTGCCAGCAGCGTAGAGGGGGACCACACCGGGGAGCTGTTTTTT. The whole variable domain, remainder taken from reference TRBV9 and TRBJ2-2, is DSGVTQTPKHLITATGQRVTLRCSPRSGDLSVYWYQQSLDQGLQFLIQYYNGEERAKGNILERFSAQQFPDLHSELNLSSLELGDSALYFCASSVEGDHTGELFFGEGSRLTVL.

This clonotype came up many times. J is TRBJ2-5 and V is TRBV7-9; D gene ambiguous. The CDR3 totals 12 residues. Trimming cost V 6 bases and J 5 bases, with 10 bases left between them. Per the germline V gene, CDR1 is SEHNR and CDR2 is FQNEAQ (reference sequence). The CDR3 region has the DNA TGTGCCAGCAGGGAGTTTCGGGAGACCCAGTACTTC. This gives the protein CASREFRETQYF.

The chain carries TRBV2 and TRBJ2-6, with D unresolved. V was cut by 3 bases and J by 0 bases, with 6 bases left in between. Germline loops: CDR1 SNHLY, CDR2 FYNNEI. The length of the CDR3 is 15 residues. The CDR3 protein is CASSDVFSGANVLTF. CDR3 nucleotides: TGTGCCAGCAGTGATGTTTTCTCTGGGGCCAACGTCCTGACTTTC.

Concerning this clonotype itself: A much larger clone differs by one base, so this may be a read error. V gene TRBV2 combines with J gene TRBJ2-7, with D hard to call. The CDR3 is 13 amino acids. Germline CDR1 SNHLY, CDR2 FYNNEI. CDR3 region: CTSNRAVSYEQYF. The CDR3 DNA sequence: TGTACCAGCAATCGGGCGGTCTCCTACGAGCAGTACTTC.

There are many counts of this clonotype. V is TRBV7-9 and J is TRBJ2-5; TRBD1 matches 10 bases. Germline V lookup: CDR1 SEHNR, CDR2 FQNEAQ (reference sequence). The CDR3 totals 13 residues. The V segment lost 11 bases and the J segment 5 bases; nucleotides outside the gene matches: 8. The CDR3 here is CASGTGVLETQYF. The CDR3 bases are TGTGCCTCCGGGACAGGGGTTTTGGAGACCCAGTACTTC.

This clonotype was picked up many times. The V call is TRBV5-1, the J call TRBJ1-1; D uncertain. CDR3 length equals 14 residues. The germline V gene has CDR1 SGHRS and CDR2 YFSETQ. V shed 5 bases and J shed 2 bases, with 13 bases lying between them. CDR3 DNA sequence: TGCGCCAGCAGTTCCGCGGGTCGAAACACTGAAGCTTTCTTT. The encoded protein is CASSSAGRNTEAFF.

This clonotype was recorded at least ten times. CDR3 amino acids: CASSLRGLSYNEQFF. As DNA, the CDR3 is TGCGCCAGCAGTCTCAGGGGGCTCTCCTACAATGAGCAGTTCTTC. The chain has TRBV4-1 and TRBJ2-1, with 8 bases that match TRBD1. Unmatched junction bases numbered 4, after V lost 6 bases and J lost 0 bases. Germline-derived CDR1 and CDR2 are MGHRA and YSYEKL. The CDR3 totals 15 residues.

This clonotype occurred many times. CDR3 protein: CASSHGPSYEQYF. For the CDR3, the DNA is TGTGCCAGCAGCCATGGGCCGTCCTACGAGCAGTACTTC. The chain recombines TRBV27 with TRBJ2-7; D gene unclear. Germline CDR1 is MNHEY and CDR2 is SMNVEV (reference sequence). This CDR3 region has 13 residues. Trimming removed 6 bases from V and 1 base from J, with 10 bases in between.